One and the same sample provided the 13 T cell receptor beta chains below, sequenced in a study of T cells in Graves' hyperthyroidism and ophthalmopathy. RNA transcripts yielded amplified TCR beta CDR3 regions. HTBI primers were used for first-round RT-PCR of the TCR CDR3. TCRdb re-analysed the multiplex PCR reads in MiXCR, keeping a single row per CDR3 protein. The profile shows around 620,000 distinct CDR3 sequences, 13% to 15% of them singletons. The specimen was blood. All receptors derive from a woman aged 18-29 years with Graves' ophthalmopathy.

V gene TRBV6-2 or TRBV6-3 combines with J gene TRBJ2-1; D is unclear. The CDR3 totals 15 residues. Germline V lookup: CDR1 MNHEY, CDR2 SVGEGT. Trimming stripped 4 bases from V and 2 bases from J, with 12 bases between. The CDR3 sequence is CASSFDWSTYNEQFF. Written as DNA, the CDR3 is TGTGCCAGCAGTTTTGACTGGTCGACCTACAATGAGCAGTTCTTC.

The chain uses TRBV27 and TRBJ2-7, with 9 bases that match TRBD1. Germline CDR1 is MNHEY and CDR2 is SMNVEV (reference sequence). Unmatched junction bases numbered 6, after V lost 6 bases and J lost 6 bases. This CDR3 spans 13 amino acids. CDR3 sequence (DNA): TGTGCCAGCAGCCGGAAACAGGGGGCCGAGCAGTACTTC. Translation: CASSRKQGAEQYF.

In its sample, this clonotype was seen many times. The CDR3 nucleotides are TGTGCCAGCAGCTTAGGCTCTATGTTAGGGGAGACCCAGTACTTC. Protein product: CASSLGSMLGETQYF. The chain links TRBV7-8 to TRBJ2-5; no clear D gene. Germline V gene sequence: CDR1 SGHVS, CDR2 FQNEAQ. Trimming shortened V by 1 base and J by 5 bases, and 14 bases separated the two germline ends. The CDR3 length is 15 residues.

The sample holds many counts of this clonotype. This sequence joins TRBV3-1 and TRBJ1-2; a weak D match, TRBD1 (5 bases). The V end was cut by 4 bases, the J end by 2 bases, with 11 bases between. The CDR3 is made up of 14 amino acids. Germline V gene sequence: CDR1 LGHDT, CDR2 YNNKEL (reference sequence). The DNA for the CDR3 is TGTGCCAGCAGCCGAGATACAGGAAACTATGGCTACACCTTC. It yields the protein CASSRDTGNYGYTF.

This chain connects TRBV24-1 to TRBJ2-7; no definite D call. Between the trimmed V and J ends, which lost 6 bases and 2 bases, there was a span of 10 bases. This CDR3 has 13 amino acids. The germline CDR1 and CDR2 sequences are KGHDR and SFDVKD. In DNA form, the CDR3 reads TGTGCCACCAGTTCAGACCGAGCCTACGAGCAGTACTTC. It specifies CATSSDRAYEQYF.

The V and J genes are TRBV19 and TRBJ2-2, with D possibly being TRBD1 (5 bases). The CDR3 runs 15 residues. V lost 5 bases and J lost 6, with 16 bases in between. Germline CDR1 and CDR2: LNHDA and SQIVND (reference sequence). CDR3 sequence (DNA): TGTGCCAGTAGTCTATTCCAGGGTTTACCCGGGGAGCTGTTTTTT. As protein: CASSLFQGLPGELFF.

The chain uses TRBV28 and TRBJ1-1; 10 positions match TRBD1. The germline gives CDR1 MDHEN, CDR2 SYDVKM. Germline trimming cut 5 bases from V and 4 bases from J; bases unmatched to any gene: 7. The CDR3 sequence is 15 residues long. CDR3 loop: CASSRDRGVGTEAFF. The CDR3 DNA follows: TGTGCCAGCAGTCGGGACAGGGGAGTCGGCACTGAAGCTTTCTTT.

The rearrangement links TRBV27 to TRBJ2-3; 8 nucleotides align to TRBD2. Germline loops: CDR1 MNHEY, CDR2 SMNVEV (reference sequence). The CDR3 sequence is 17 residues long. With 7 bases clipped from V and 2 bases from J, the junction kept 14 bases outside the gene matches. This CDR3 reads CASTTLAALAATDTQYF. The CDR3 region has the DNA TGTGCCAGCACCACCCTCGCTGCACTAGCGGCCACAGATACGCAGTATTTT.

As concerns this clonotype: Germline is not matched at one junction end, which may reflect a read error. J is TRBJ1-2 and V is TRBV5-1; no reliable D call. The germline V gene has CDR1 SGHRS and CDR2 YFSETQ. The length of the CDR3 is 13 residues. Here the CDR3 DNA reads TGCGCCAGCAGCTGGAACCGAGCCTATGGCTGCACCTTC. It is translated as CASSWNRAYGCTF.

The rearrangement joins TRBV30 to TRBJ1-2; D ambiguous. The V gene lost 0 bases and the J gene lost 0 bases, with 8 bases spanning the gap. The CDR3 loop spans 14 amino acids. The germline gives CDR1 GTSNPN, CDR2 SVGIG (reference sequence). The CDR3 is CAWSVVAANYGYTF. The CDR3 region has the DNA TGTGCCTGGAGTGTTGTGGCAGCTAACTATGGCTACACCTTC.

This clonotype was seen repeatedly, ten times or more. CDR3 protein: CASSSGVSYGYTF. In nucleotides, the CDR3 is TGTGCCAGCAGTTCAGGGGTTAGCTATGGCTACACCTTC. The V and J genes are TRBV27 and TRBJ1-2; the D gene is possibly TRBD1 (6 bases). Germline CDR1 MNHEY, CDR2 SMNVEV (reference sequence). Deletions cut 4 bases from V and 4 bases from J, with 10 bases between. The CDR3 is made up of 13 amino acids.

Remarks on this clonotype: A clone one base away is much larger, so this may be a read error. The rearrangement links TRBV7-9 to TRBJ2-3; 11 bases map to TRBD2. CDR1 is SEHNR and CDR2 is FQNEAQ in the germline V gene (reference sequence). The CDR3 totals 18 residues. V dropped 1 base and J dropped 6; count of bases not matched to a gene: 12. Written as DNA, the CDR3 is TGTGCCAGCAGCTTAGGGAAAGTAGCGGGAGGGCCGTACGATACGCAGTATTTT. As protein: CASSLGKVAGGPYDTQYF.

The gene calls are TRBV18 and TRBJ2-5; 8 positions agree with TRBD1. The CDR3 runs to 18 residues. Losses at the gene ends were 5 bases for V and 3 bases for J; bases not matched to a gene: 17. In germline, CDR1 is KGHSH, CDR2 LQKENI. The CDR3 here is CASSTTYLTGEIKETQYF. CDR3 bases: TGTGCCAGCTCAACAACCTATCTGACAGGGGAGATCAAAGAGACCCAGTACTTC. Full variable domain (outside the CDR3, taken from reference TRBV18 and TRBJ2-5): NAGVMQNPRHLVRRRGQEARLRCSPMKGHSHVYWYRQLPEEGLKFMVYLQKENIIDESGMPKERFSAEFPKEGPSILRIQQVVRGDSAAYFCASSTTYLTGEIKETQYFGPGTRLLVL.